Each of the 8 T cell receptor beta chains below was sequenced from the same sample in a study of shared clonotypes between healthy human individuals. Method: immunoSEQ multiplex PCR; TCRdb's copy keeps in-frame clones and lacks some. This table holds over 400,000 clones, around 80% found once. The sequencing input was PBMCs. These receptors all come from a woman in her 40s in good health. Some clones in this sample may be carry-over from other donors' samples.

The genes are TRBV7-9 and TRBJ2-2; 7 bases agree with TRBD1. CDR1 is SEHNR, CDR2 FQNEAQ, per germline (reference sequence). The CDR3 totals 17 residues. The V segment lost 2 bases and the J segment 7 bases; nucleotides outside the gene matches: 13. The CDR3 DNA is TGTGCCAGCAGCTTAAGGGCCGGGACAGAGGGATACGGGGAGCTGTTTTTT. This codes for CASSLRAGTEGYGELFF.

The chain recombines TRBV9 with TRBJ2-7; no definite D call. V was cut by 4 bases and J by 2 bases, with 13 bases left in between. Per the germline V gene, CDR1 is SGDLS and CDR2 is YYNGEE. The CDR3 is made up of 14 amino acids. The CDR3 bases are TGTGCCAGCAGCACGACTGGATACACCTACGAGCAGTACTTC. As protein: CASSTTGYTYEQYF.

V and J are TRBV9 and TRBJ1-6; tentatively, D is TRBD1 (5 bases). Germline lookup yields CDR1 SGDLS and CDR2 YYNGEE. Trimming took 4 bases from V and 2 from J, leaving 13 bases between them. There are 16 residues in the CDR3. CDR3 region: CASSPSGDAYNSPLHF. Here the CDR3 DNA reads TGTGCCAGCAGCCCCTCGGGGGACGCCTATAATTCACCCCTCCACTTT.

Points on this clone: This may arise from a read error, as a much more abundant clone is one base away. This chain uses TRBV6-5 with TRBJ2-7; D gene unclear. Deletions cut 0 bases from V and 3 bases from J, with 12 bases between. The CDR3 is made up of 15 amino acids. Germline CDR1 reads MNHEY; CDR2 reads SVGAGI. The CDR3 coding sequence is TGTGCCAGCAGTTACTCGTTTTGGGTGCACTACGAGCAGTACTTC. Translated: CASSYSFWVHYEQYF.

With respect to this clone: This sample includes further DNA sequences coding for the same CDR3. Written as DNA, the CDR3 is TGTGCCAGCAGTGGCGAAACAGGTCCCTCTGGGGCCAACGTCCTGACTTTC. This codes for CASSGETGPSGANVLTF. The chain couples TRBV6-4 to TRBJ2-6, with a tentative D call TRBD1 (5 bases). Germline CDR1 is MRHNA and CDR2 is SNTAGT. V was cut by 4 bases and J by 0 bases, with 13 bases left in between. There are 17 residues in the CDR3.

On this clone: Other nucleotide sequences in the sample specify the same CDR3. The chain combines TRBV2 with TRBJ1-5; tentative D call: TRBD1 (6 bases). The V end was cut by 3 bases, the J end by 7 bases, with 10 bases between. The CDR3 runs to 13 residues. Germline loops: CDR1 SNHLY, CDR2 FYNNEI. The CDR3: CASSEEGGQPQHF. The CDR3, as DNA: TGTGCCAGCAGTGAGGAGGGGGGGCAGCCCCAGCATTTT.

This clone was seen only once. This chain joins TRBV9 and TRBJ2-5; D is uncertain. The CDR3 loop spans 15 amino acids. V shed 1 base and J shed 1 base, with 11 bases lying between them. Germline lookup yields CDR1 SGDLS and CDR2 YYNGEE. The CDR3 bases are TGTGCCAGCAGCGTACTCCTGGGCCCCCAAGAGACCCAGTACTTC. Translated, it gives CASSVLLGPQETQYF.

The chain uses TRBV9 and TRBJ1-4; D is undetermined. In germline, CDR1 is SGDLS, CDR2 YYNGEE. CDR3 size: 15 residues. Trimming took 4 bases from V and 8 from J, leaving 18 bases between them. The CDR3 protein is CASSPLVSGPEKLFF. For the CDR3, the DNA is TGTGCCAGCAGCCCCCTTGTTAGCGGGCCGGAAAAACTGTTTTTT.